The text below deals with one T cell receptor beta chain. The data belong to a study of blood T cell repertoires in COVID-19. On the study more broadly: COVID-19 samples, acute and convalescent, were from the United States, Italy and Spain.

The CDR3 runs to 15 residues. The germline V and J ends were trimmed by 5 bases and 4 bases, with 15 bases remaining between them. The germline V gene encodes CDR1 SGHVS and CDR2 FQNEAQ. Study processing details: Quantification of nucleated cells was approximated via reference gene primer amplification. Generated by immunoSEQ multiplex PCR, the TCRdb table keeps only in-frame clones and is missing some. V and J calls and clone size follow that table, whereas D and trimming were derived from the DNA. Counted here are tens of thousands of clones, about 87% occurring once; the ten biggest clones make up more than 15%.

The sample taken for sequencing was peripheral blood. The sequence was obtained from a human donor in a cohort sampled during active COVID-19. The J gene is TRBJ1-3, the V gene TRBV7-8; D gene uncertain. The CDR3 is CASSTGIREGNTIYF. The DNA for the CDR3 is TGTGCCAGCAGCACCGGGATCCGGGAGGGAAACACCATATATTTT. Full variable domain (missing parts from reference TRBV7-8 and TRBJ1-3): GAGVSQSPRYKVAKRGQDVALRCDPISGHVSLFWYQQALGQGPEFLTYFQNEAQLDKSGLPSDRFFAERPEGSVSTLKIQRTQQEDSAVYLCASSTGIREGNTIYFGEGSWLTVV.